This paragraph reports one T cell receptor beta chain. What it binds is not known. Sequenced material consisted of expressed TCRB transcripts (all of the isolated RNA was reverse transcribed). Data came from immunoSEQ multiplex PCR; TCRdb stores just in-frame clones and leaves some out. Of 300,000 to 400,000 clones detected, around 8.5% appear once; the ten largest clones hold more than 0.8%. The V segment lost 1 base and the J segment 9 bases; nucleotides outside the gene matches: 10. The CDR3 totals 15 residues. The germline gives CDR1 SEHNR, CDR2 FQNEAQ (reference sequence). These data are taken from a study of beta chain features in type 1 diabetes. Study results and limitations: Within each of all four CD4+ subsets, Type 1 diabetes patients had TCRB CDR3s that were moderately but significantly shorter.

The sequence came from a man aged 25-45 years with type 1 diabetes. The chain couples TRBV7-9 to TRBJ2-7, with TRBD1 matching over 9 bases. Sequences were obtained from central memory CD4+ T cells from blood. CDR3 sequence (DNA): TGTGCCAGCAGCTTAGTGGGACAGGGACGCTCGGGGCAGTACTTC. Amino acids: CASSLVGQGRSGQYF.